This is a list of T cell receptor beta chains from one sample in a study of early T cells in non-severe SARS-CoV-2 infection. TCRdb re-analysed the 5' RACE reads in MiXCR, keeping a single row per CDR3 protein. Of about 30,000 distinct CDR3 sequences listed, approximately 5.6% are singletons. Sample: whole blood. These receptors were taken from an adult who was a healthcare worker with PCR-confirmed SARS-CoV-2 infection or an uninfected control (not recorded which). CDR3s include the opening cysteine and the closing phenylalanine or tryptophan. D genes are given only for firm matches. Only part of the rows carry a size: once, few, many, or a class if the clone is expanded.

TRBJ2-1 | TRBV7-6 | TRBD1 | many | CASSLEIVRQGLSEQFF | TGTGCCAGCAGCTTAGAGATCGTCAGACAGGGGTTGAGTGAGCAGTTCTTC
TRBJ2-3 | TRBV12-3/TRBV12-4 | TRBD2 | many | CASSLGLAGLADTQYF | TGTGCCAGCAGTTTAGGTCTAGCGGGATTGGCAGATACGCAGTATTTT
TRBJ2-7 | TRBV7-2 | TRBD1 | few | CASSLKTGGGYHEQYF | TGTGCCAGCAGCTTAAAAACAGGGGGCGGATACCACGAGCAGTACTTC
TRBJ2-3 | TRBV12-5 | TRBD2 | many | CASGLVVAGEADTQYF | TGTGCTAGTGGTTTGGTCGTAGCGGGAGAGGCAGATACGCAGTATTTT
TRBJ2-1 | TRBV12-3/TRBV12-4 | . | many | CASSLAVVREQFF | TGTGCCAGCAGTTTAGCGGTAGTCAGGGAGCAGTTCTTC
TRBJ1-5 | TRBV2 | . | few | CASSLDIPGQPQHF | TGTGCCAGCAGCCTTGACATTCCGGGTCAGCCCCAGCATTTT
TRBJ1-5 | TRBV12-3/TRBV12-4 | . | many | CASSRHVQPQHF | TGTGCCAGCAGTCGACACGTTCAGCCCCAGCATTTT
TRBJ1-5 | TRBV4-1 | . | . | CASSEGQWGMIGNQPQHF | TGCGCCAGCAGCGAAGGTCAGTGGGGGATGATAGGCAATCAGCCCCAGCATTTT
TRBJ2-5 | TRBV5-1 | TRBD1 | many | CASSKGQEGETQYF | TGCGCCAGCAGCAAGGGACAGGAGGGAGAGACCCAGTACTTC
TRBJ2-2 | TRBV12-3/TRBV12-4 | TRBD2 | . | CASRPPSGNTGELFF | TGTGCCAGCAGGCCGCCTAGCGGGAACACCGGGGAGCTGTTTTTT
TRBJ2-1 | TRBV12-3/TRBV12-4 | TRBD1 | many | CASSRDRGLWHEQFF | TGTGCCAGCAGCCGTGACAGGGGCCTGTGGCATGAGCAGTTCTTC
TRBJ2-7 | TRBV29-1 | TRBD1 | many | CSVNGDRGNREQYF | TGCAGCGTTAACGGAGACAGGGGGAATCGCGAGCAGTACTTC
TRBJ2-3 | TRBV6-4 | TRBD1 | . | CANYPRQGQKPDTQYF | TGTGCCAACTACCCGAGACAGGGGCAAAAACCAGATACGCAGTATTTT
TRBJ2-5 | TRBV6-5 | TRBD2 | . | CASSFTSGVYQETQYF | TGTGCCAGCAGTTTCACTAGCGGAGTGTACCAAGAGACCCAGTACTTC
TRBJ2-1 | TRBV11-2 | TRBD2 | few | CASSLEISLLGGSSYNEQFF | TGTGCCAGCAGCTTAGAGATCTCTCTTCTGGGCGGGAGCTCCTACAATGAGCAGTTCTTC
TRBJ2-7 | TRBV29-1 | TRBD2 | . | CSVKAGLAASYEQYF | TGCAGCGTTAAGGCGGGACTAGCGGCGTCCTACGAGCAGTACTTC
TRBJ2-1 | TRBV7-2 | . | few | CASSLAFRSYNEQFF | TGTGCCAGCAGCTTAGCGTTCCGCAGCTACAATGAGCAGTTCTTC
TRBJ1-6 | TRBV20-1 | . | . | CSARSINYNSPLHF | TGCAGTGCTAGGAGCATAAACTATAATTCACCCCTCCACTTT
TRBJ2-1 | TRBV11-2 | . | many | CASSPLPSMSSYNEQFF | TGTGCCAGCAGCCCACTTCCAAGCATGAGCTCCTACAATGAGCAGTTCTTC
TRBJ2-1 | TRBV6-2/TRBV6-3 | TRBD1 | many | CASSIPGTGADEQFF | TGTGCCAGCAGTATACCCGGGACAGGGGCGGATGAGCAGTTCTTC
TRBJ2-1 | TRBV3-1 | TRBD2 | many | CASSLSGRALPYNEQFF | TGTGCCAGCAGCCTTAGCGGGAGGGCCCTCCCCTACAATGAGCAGTTCTTC
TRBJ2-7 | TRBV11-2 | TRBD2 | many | CASSPTSVNYEQYF | TGTGCCAGCAGCCCGACTAGCGTGAACTACGAGCAGTACTTC
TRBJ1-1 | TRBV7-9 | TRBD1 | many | CASSLPKDRARTEAFF | TGTGCCAGCAGCTTACCCAAGGACAGGGCGCGCACTGAAGCTTTCTTT
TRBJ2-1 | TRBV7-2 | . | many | CASSLVAVPNEQFF | TGTGCCAGCAGCTTGGTGGCAGTCCCTAATGAGCAGTTCTTC
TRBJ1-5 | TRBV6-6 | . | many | CASRNPGSGQPQHF | TGTGCCAGCAGAAATCCAGGGAGCGGGCAGCCCCAGCATTTT
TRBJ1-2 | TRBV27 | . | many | CASSLSRQGRGYGYTF | TGTGCCAGCAGTTTATCTAGGCAGGGCCGGGGCTATGGCTACACCTTC
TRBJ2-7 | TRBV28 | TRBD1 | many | CASSLGDSPYEQYF | TGTGCCAGCAGTTTGGGGGACAGTCCCTACGAGCAGTACTTC
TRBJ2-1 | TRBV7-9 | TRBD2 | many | CASSPSGRIDEQFF | TGTGCCAGCAGTCCTAGCGGGAGGATTGATGAGCAGTTCTTC
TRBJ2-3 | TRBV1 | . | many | CTSSPTSGSIRDTQYF | TGCACCAGCAGCCCGACTAGCGGGAGTATCCGGGATACGCAGTATTTT
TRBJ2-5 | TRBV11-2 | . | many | CASSSRDQQETQYF | TGTGCCAGCAGCTCCCGGGACCAGCAAGAGACCCAGTACTTC
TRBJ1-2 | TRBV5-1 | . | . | CASSLVQGRHGYTF | TGCGCCAGCAGCTTGGTGCAGGGTCGGCATGGCTACACCTTC